The TCR beta chain under discussion was sequenced for a study of blood T cell repertoires in COVID-19. Study context: Some COVID-19 samples were acute and others convalescent; all came from the United States, Italy and Spain. In each case, the material was cDNA or gDNA derived from T cells, B-cell-depleted T cells, or PBMCs.

V lost 3 bases, J lost 10 bases, and 9 bases stayed unmatched. In germline, CDR1 is MGHDK, CDR2 SYGVNS. This CDR3 comprises 13 residues. Authors' methods: Amplification of reference gene primers was used by the study to estimate nucleated cell counts. Only in-frame clones appear in the TCRdb table, and some are missing; sequencing was by immunoSEQ multiplex PCR. From that table come the V and J calls and clone size; the DNA was used to work out D and trimming. Counted here are roughly 110,000 clones, approximately 84% occurring once; the ten biggest clones make up about 4.2%. The chain joins TRBV25-1 to TRBJ2-7; TRBD1 agrees at 7 bases. The sample taken for sequencing was peripheral blood. This receptor was taken from a human donor in a cohort sampled during active COVID-19. CDR3 sequence: CASSETGLGEQYF. CDR3 in DNA: TGTGCCAGCAGTGAGACAGGGCTCGGCGAACAGTACTTC.